The entry below gives a single T cell receptor beta chain sequence along with its context. This clone's antigen is unknown. Base qualities are not provided; no much larger clone lies one nucleotide away. The data were taken from a study of cytomegalovirus exposure and HLA in healthy donors (dated by TCRdb to 2017 to 2019). For context, the study as a whole: An earlier analysis of approximately 550 of the donors reported approximately 270 Gb of sequence data and 117 million unique TCR beta sequences from about 200 million T cells. Roughly 300 gigabases of sequencing data and tens of millions of unique TCR sequences were included in an early release covering about 700 HLA-typed donors. Of the roughly 400 genotyped donors, approximately 81% were placed in the genetic ancestry cluster associated with self-reported Caucasian donors. The study aimed to test whether signatures of past pathogen exposure could be identified by cataloging public T cell receptors. The study used immunosequencing to profile the T cell repertoires of hundreds of subjects and linked those repertoires to cytomegalovirus serostatus. Along with the approximately 650-subject first cohort, a separate validation cohort of over a hundred different subjects was used. High-throughput TCR immunosequencing, statistical association of individual TCRs with disease status, and machine learning were combined to predict cytomegalovirus infection status. A later analysis re-analyzed previously published TCR beta repertoires from several hundred donors and added high-resolution HLA genotyping to study TCR occurrence patterns. The later analysis used no new phenotypic data to find candidate immune exposures, relying instead on TCR beta sequences and their occurrence across donors. In an earlier analysis of 500 to 650 of the donors, high-throughput TCR beta sequencing was used to judge whether each TCR beta V gene segment behaved as functional or pseudogenic. Donor age, sex, ethnicity and CMV serostatus were compiled together with the repertoire data. Genome-wide SNP genotypes for about 65% of the 666 donors were used in a later genetic analysis, which treated that subset as a discovery cohort. Every repertoire in the discovery cohort had been generated on one and the same sequencing platform. Class I and class II HLA loci were covered by the typing at four-digit resolution. Typing coverage differed by locus: A, B, C, DRB1 and DQB1 were typed in roughly 620-640 donors, DQA1 in 522, DPA1 in some 570, and DPB1 in approximately 450. Four or five DR-DQ haplotypes were handled as single units for association and clustering, since linkage in the cohort was strong. Among roughly 370 genotyped donors of the cohort, an average of about 240,000 unique TCR beta nucleotide sequences were sequenced per donor, around 20% of them non-productive.

Findings and caveats that apply to the study as a whole: This cohort had only TCR beta chains sequenced, and the lack of alpha or paired-chain data limited which features could be detected. A further reported finding was that TCR beta sequences accurately predicted the HLA-A and HLA-B alleles for most subjects in the first cohort. Linkage disequilibrium might explain the correlated functional status among segregating V segments, but an unknown experimental factor could not be excluded. A later genetic analysis reported fewer N-insertions in productive TCRs among donors in an Asian-associated ancestry cluster than the roughly 620-donor mean. A later analysis found that HLA-associated TCR beta chains were more clonally expanded and had lower generation probabilities than equally common non-associated chains. According to a later analysis, parvovirus B19, influenza, CMV and Epstein-Barr virus appeared linked to several top co-occurrence clusters. In a later analysis, the rate of TCR association differed among HLA loci, with DRB1 alleles having the most associated TCRs and HLA-C alleles having the fewest. In a later analysis, most CMV-associated TCR beta chains were found to appear HLA-restricted, with HLA associations seemingly driven largely by CMV exposure. Strong co-occurrence of HLA alleles, especially DR and DQ, made assigning TCR associations to individual alleles difficult. The earlier analysis of 587 of the donors excluded approximately 17 rarely observed V segments, including chromosome 9 orphons, because counts were too low. A group of highly shared sequence variants was considered likely to be a technical artifact of the sequencing pipeline. Because the 87-base-pair reads could not distinguish some IMGT-functional V segments, including TRBV6-2 and TRBV6-3, those segments were excluded. The authors suggested that the approach could potentially be extended to other disease states and immunological phenotypes. For the cohort, immune exposure information was limited to CMV serostatus. An earlier analysis of around 540 of the donors showed that most TCR beta V segments appeared in productive rearrangements either about 90% or about 30% of the time, which broadly matched IMGT annotations. V-gene and J-gene trimming of TCR beta chains was associated with a missense DCLRE1C variant in a later genetic analysis, and the association was replicated in an independent cohort. A later analysis associated about 17,000 TCR beta sequences with specific HLA alleles at a false discovery rate of 0.05. Cytomegalovirus status was reported to be diagnosed by the classifier with high specificity and sensitivity in both the original and validation cohorts. In the study, 164 TCR beta chains were listed as associated with cytomegalovirus. A few of the identified cytomegalovirus-associated TCR beta chains were confirmed in vitro to be specific for cytomegalovirus antigens. HLA typing was unavailable for some donors at each locus, so association tests used only the typed subset. The presence/absence analyses assumed that sequencing depth was roughly uniform across donors, and that assumption may not be true. Across donors, most TCR sequences were observed very rarely, whereas some public TCRs were present in many individuals.

V ends up 6 bases short and J 7 bases short, with an unmatched junction base count of 14. The CDR3 numbers 17 residues from cysteine through phenylalanine. Left in the record is the CDR3 DNA by itself, 51 bases read in frame from the first base. From a lookup of the germline V gene (reference sequence), CDR1 and CDR2 are LNHDA and SQIVND. Library generation was performed with the immunoSEQ multiplex PCR assay. A mixture of 60 forward primers for TCR Vbeta segments and 13 reverse primers for TCR Jbeta segments was used in the multiplex PCR. Amplification of the CDR3 region of rearranged TCR beta genes was performed with a multiplex PCR assay on genomic DNA. The amplified TCR beta libraries were sequenced on the Illumina HiSeq System as 87-base-pair reads. The authors' pipeline ran thus. Across the roughly 670 repertoires, a later analysis counted tens of millions of unique TCR beta chains, 9.5 million to 13 million of which were shared by at least two donors. To remove PCR and sequencing errors, raw reads were error-corrected and collapsed into unique sequences using a nearest-neighbor algorithm that merged closely related sequences. Alignment of CDR3 sequences to IMGT reference sequences was used to assign V, D and J gene segments. Each retained sequence needed at least a six-nucleotide match to both a V gene segment and a J gene segment. Rearrangements were called productive when the CDR3 lacked stop codons and stayed in frame with V and J; all others were non-productive. Following IMGT convention, CDR3 was defined as the stretch from the second conserved V-encoded cysteine to the conserved J-encoded phenylalanine. Sequences without an unambiguous match to a single V gene segment were excluded from the earlier analysis of approximately 560 of the donors. In an earlier analysis of approximately 610 of the donors, V segments were called functional above 56.7% productive rearrangements and were called segregating when the between-donor standard deviation exceeded 5%. A statistical classification framework was built to diagnose cytomegalovirus status from the catalog of TCR beta chain sequences. In a later analysis, V and J genes were assigned by comparing TCR nucleotide sequences against IMGT/GENE-DB human TR gene sequences. A later analysis assigned CDR3 sequences and most-parsimonious VDJ recombination scenarios with the TCRdist pipeline. In a later analysis, each TCR beta chain was defined by its CDR3 amino acid sequence together with its V-gene family, and reads without a unique V-gene family were excluded. A later analysis removed over 500 highly shared, low-generation-probability nucleotide sequences to deal with suspected cross-contamination and a sequencing artifact. A later analysis calculated a clonal expansion index for each public chain from normalized within-repertoire ranks of inferred template counts. A later analysis computed generation probabilities with a VDJ recombination model fitted to out-of-frame rearrangements, and checked the results against IGoR. In a later analysis, hypergeometric tests were used to score TCR-TCR, TCR-HLA and TCR-CMV co-occurrence, with a repertoire-size bias correction applied to TCR pairs. To estimate false discovery rates, a later analysis permuted the HLA or CMV assignments 20 times. In a later analysis, co-occurring TCRs were grouped with DBSCAN, and TCRdist sequence similarity was added when clustering was performed within HLA-allele-positive subsets. Co-occurrence clustering excluded repertoires with fewer than 30,000 or more than 120,000 public chains, plus five with anomalous nucleotide sharing. Drawn from immuneACCESS, this table holds only the in-frame rearrangements with V and J called that TCRdb kept. Clones are partly lost; checked studies trace under half to an unresolved V gene and leave the rest unexplained. That table supplies the V and J calls and clone size; D and trimming were determined from the DNA. Here the sample has 100,000 to 150,000 clones; roughly 82% occur a single time. The ten most abundant clones make up roughly 3.9% of the sample.

The cohort was made up of several hundred healthy bone marrow donors. At the time of sampling, every cohort member was nominally healthy, though immune exposures that went unrecorded were likely present. The donor tested CMV seropositive, placing the donor among the roughly 300 seropositive members of the cohort. A peripheral blood sample was collected from each donor, and TCR beta sequencing was performed on peripheral blood mononuclear cells. The Qiagen DNeasy Blood Extraction Kit was used to extract genomic DNA from the blood cell samples. The clonotype was recovered from a male donor in good health and CMV-seropositive. The V and J segments used are TRBV19 and TRBJ2-2, with 10 bases aligning to TRBD1. The sample consisted of PBMCs. The CDR3 protein sequence reads: CASSRWRGQGGDGELFF. The DNA is as follows: TGTGCCAGTAGCCGATGGAGAGGACAGGGGGGCGACGGGGAGCTGTTTTTT. When the CDR3 is completed using the reference TRBV19 and TRBJ2-2 genes on either side, the full variable domain is DGGITQSPKYLFRKEGQNVTLSCEQNLNHDAMYWYRQDPGQGLRLIYYSQIVNDFQKGDIAEGYSVSREKKESFPLTVTSAQKNPTAFYLCASSRWRGQGGDGELFFGEGSRLTVL.